Described below is a single T cell receptor (beta chain) sequence and its context. The V gene lost 5 bases and the J gene lost 2 bases, with 12 bases spanning the gap. CDR3 size: 14 residues. The V gene's germline CDR1 is MNHEY and CDR2 SMNVEV (reference sequence). Per the original data handling: From reference gene primer amplification, estimates of nucleated cell counts were derived. Sequenced by immunoSEQ multiplex PCR; TCRdb stores in-frame clones only, minus some. Clone size and the V and J calls come from that table; the DNA yielded D and trimming. The table includes over 150,000 clones, roughly 80% detected once. The source of the sample is a study of blood T cell repertoires in COVID-19.

Material: peripheral blood. The receptor's source is a man in his 70s with active or convalescent COVID-19. V gene TRBV27 combines with J gene TRBJ1-2; a weak D match, TRBD1 (5 bases). This CDR3 reads CASSLREGNYGYTF. The CDR3 DNA reads as TGTGCCAGCAGTCTCCGGGAGGGGAACTATGGCTACACCTTC.